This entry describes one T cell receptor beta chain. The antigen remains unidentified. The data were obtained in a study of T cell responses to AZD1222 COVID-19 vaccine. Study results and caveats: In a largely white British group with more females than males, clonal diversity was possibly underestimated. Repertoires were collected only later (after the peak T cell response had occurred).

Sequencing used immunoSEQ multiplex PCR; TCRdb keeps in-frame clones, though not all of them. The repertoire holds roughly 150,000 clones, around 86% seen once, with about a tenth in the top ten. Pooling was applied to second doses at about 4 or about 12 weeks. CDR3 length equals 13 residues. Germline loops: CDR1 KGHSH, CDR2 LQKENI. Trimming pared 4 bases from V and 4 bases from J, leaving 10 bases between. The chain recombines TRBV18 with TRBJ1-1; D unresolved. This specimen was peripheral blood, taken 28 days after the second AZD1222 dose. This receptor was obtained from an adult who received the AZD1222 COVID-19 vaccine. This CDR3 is CASSRDEVTEAFF. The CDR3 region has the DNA TGTGCCAGCTCACGCGACGAGGTCACTGAAGCTTTCTTT.